One sample yielded the 11 T cell receptor beta chains listed below, sequenced in a study of cytomegalovirus exposure and HLA in healthy donors. In the PCR, 60 Vbeta and 13 Jbeta primers were used. Profiling relied on immunoSEQ multiplex PCR, and the TCRdb table lists in-frame clones only, not all of them. The repertoire includes over 130,000 clones, around 80% of them detected once, and over 0.95% sits in the top ten. The specimen was PBMCs. The receptors were gathered from a female donor in good health and CMV-seronegative.

The rearrangement uses TRBV29-1 and TRBJ1-2; TRBD1 agrees at 10 bases. Germline V CDR1 and CDR2: SQVTM, ANQGSEA. This CDR3 is 16 amino acids long. V lost 4 bases and J lost 4; bases outside the gene matches: 12. The CDR3 is CSVVLFGQGDSYGYTF. The CDR3 region has the DNA TGCAGCGTTGTATTGTTCGGACAGGGGGATAGCTATGGCTACACCTTC.

This clone appeared a single time. The chain has TRBV5-1 and TRBJ2-7, with a tentative D call TRBD2 (6 bases). The germline V and J ends were trimmed by 4 bases and 1 base, with 12 bases remaining between them. CDR3 length equals 14 residues. Looked up from germline, CDR1 is SGHRS and CDR2 is YFSETQ. CDR3 sequence reads: CASSQGLASYEQYF. CDR3 in DNA: TGCGCCAGCAGCCAGGGACTCGCTTCCTACGAGCAGTACTTC.

This clone appeared a few times. The chain uses TRBV6-5 and TRBJ2-1; D gene unclear. Looked up from germline, CDR1 is MNHEY and CDR2 is SVGAGI. Deletions cut 4 bases from V and 4 bases from J, with 8 bases between. The CDR3 consists of 13 residues. CDR3 bases: TGTGCCAGCAGTTTCACCGGGTACAATGAGCAGTTCTTC. Residues: CASSFTGYNEQFF.

This clone came up once. This sequence joins TRBV27 and TRBJ2-1; TRBD2 matches 10 bases. With V trimmed by 6 bases and J by 1 base, 0 bases remained unmatched. This CDR3 is built from 14 residues. The V gene's germline CDR1 is MNHEY and CDR2 SMNVEV (reference sequence). This CDR3 reads CASRGLASYNEQFF. In nucleotides, the CDR3 is TGTGCCAGCAGGGGACTAGCGTCCTACAATGAGCAGTTCTTC.

The CDR3 sequence: CASSQEDRGSNQPQHF. The DNA for the CDR3 is TGCGCCAGCAGCCAAGAGGACAGGGGTAGCAATCAGCCCCAGCATTTT. J is TRBJ1-5 and V is TRBV4-1; 9 bases fit TRBD1. Germline lookup yields CDR1 MGHRA and CDR2 YSYEKL. The V segment lost 0 bases and the J segment 0 bases; nucleotides outside the gene matches: 0. This CDR3 comprises 16 residues.

The gene calls are TRBV6-1 and TRBJ1-5; TRBD1 matches 10 bases. With 4 bases clipped from V and 6 bases from J, the junction kept 15 bases outside the gene matches. Germline V lookup: CDR1 MNHNS, CDR2 SASEGT. The CDR3 is 18 amino acids. CDR3 loop: CASSVAGTGAPRGQPQHF. The CDR3, as DNA: TGTGCCAGCAGTGTTGCCGGGACAGGGGCCCCCCGGGGTCAGCCCCAGCATTTT.

The V gene is TRBV4-1, the J gene TRBJ2-1, with 9 bases aligning to TRBD2. CDR3 length: 17 amino acids. Per germline, CDR1 MGHRA and CDR2 YSYEKL. V trimming: 0 bases; J trimming: 0 bases; junction bases outside the gene matches: 3. CDR3: CASSQDTSGFSYNEQFF. As DNA, the CDR3 is TGCGCCAGCAGCCAAGATACTAGCGGGTTCTCCTACAATGAGCAGTTCTTC.

V usage is TRBV15 and J usage is TRBJ1-5; 9 bases align to TRBD1. This CDR3 has 15 amino acids. Germline trimming cut 5 bases from V and 4 bases from J; bases unmatched to any gene: 6. CDR1 is LNHNV and CDR2 is YYDKDF in the germline V gene (reference sequence). The DNA of the CDR3 is TGTGCCACCAGCGCCGGGACAGGGTATAATCAGCCCCAGCATTTT. Translated, it gives CATSAGTGYNQPQHF.

The chain carries TRBV30 and TRBJ1-2, with 8 nucleotides matching TRBD1. Trimming at V came to 3 bases and at J to 4 bases, leaving 13 bases not matched to a gene. The CDR3 contains 16 residues. Germline V gene lookup returns CDR1 GTSNPN and CDR2 SVGIG (reference sequence). The CDR3 loop is CAWSRKSGTGSYGYTF. CDR3 nucleotides: TGTGCCTGGAGCCGTAAATCCGGGACAGGATCCTATGGCTACACCTTC.

The J gene is TRBJ2-1, the V gene TRBV12-5; D ambiguous. This CDR3 contains 13 residues. Germline values: CDR1 LGHNT, CDR2 FRNRAP. Trimming removed 7 bases from V and 0 bases from J, with 7 bases in between. CDR3: CASAASSYNEQFF. CDR3 bases: TGTGCTAGTGCCGCGAGCTCCTACAATGAGCAGTTCTTC.

The chain carries TRBV7-9 and TRBJ2-7; D is perhaps TRBD2 (5 bases). Between the trimmed V and J ends, which lost 7 bases and 8 bases, there was a span of 18 bases. CDR1 and CDR2 (germline): SEHNR, FQNEAQ (reference sequence). CDR3 length equals 13 residues. CDR3 protein: CASTLEAGLKQYF. In nucleotides, the CDR3 is TGTGCCAGCACCCTAGAGGCCGGACTTAAGCAGTACTTC.